These 30 T cell receptor beta chains share one sample of origin, sequenced in a study of CD8+ T cells in alopecia areata. Extracted RNA was reverse transcribed, and the resulting cDNA served as sequencing template. The table came from immunoSEQ multiplex PCR; TCRdb's copy has only in-frame clones and leaves some out. Here the sample spans some 130,000 clones, about 47% being singletons. This material consisted of CD8+ T cells sorted from blood, taken at week 0. Every receptor here comes from a human donor with alopecia areata.

This chain uses TRBV2 with TRBJ2-7, with 7 nucleotides matching TRBD2. This CDR3 contains 15 residues. Germline V gives CDR1 SNHLY, CDR2 FYNNEI. The V segment lost 8 bases and the J segment 0 bases; nucleotides outside the gene matches: 10. CDR3 region: CASLRKRGSSYEQYF. The CDR3 nucleotides read TGTGCCAGCCTTAGGAAGCGGGGCAGCTCCTACGAGCAGTACTTC.

This sequence joins TRBV5-6 and TRBJ1-5, with D unresolved. Trimming took off 2 bases at V and 0 bases at J, with 6 bases between the two ends. Germline V lookup: CDR1 SGHDT, CDR2 YYEEEE. CDR3 length: 14 residues. CDR3 nucleotides: TGTGCCAGCAGCTTAGATTCTAGCAATCAGCCCCAGCATTTT. Translated: CASSLDSSNQPQHF.

The chain uses TRBV27 and TRBJ2-7; D may correspond to TRBD1 or TRBD2 (5 bases each). Deletions cut 0 bases from V and 2 bases from J, with 11 bases between. CDR3 length: 15 amino acids. Germline V CDR1 and CDR2: MNHEY, SMNVEV (reference sequence). In nucleotides, the CDR3 is TGTGCCAGCAGTTTATCGGGGACCGGGCCCTACGAGCAGTACTTC. Translating it yields CASSLSGTGPYEQYF.

The chain carries TRBV7-9 and TRBJ2-1, with 8 nucleotides matching TRBD2. With V trimmed by 1 base and J by 8 bases, 10 bases remained unmatched. Germline V lookup: CDR1 SEHNR, CDR2 FQNEAQ (reference sequence). The CDR3 contains 16 residues. In nucleotides, the CDR3 is TGTGCCAGCAGCTTAGTAACGGGGGGGCCGTTCTATGAGCAGTTCTTC. Amino acid sequence: CASSLVTGGPFYEQFF.

CDR3 DNA: TGTGCCAGCAGCCAAGATCACGGGACGGGCTCCTACGAGCAGTACTTC. Amino acids: CASSQDHGTGSYEQYF. The genes are TRBV7-8 and TRBJ2-7, with D perhaps given as TRBD1 or TRBD2 (5 bases each). Germline V CDR1 and CDR2: SGHVS, FQNEAQ. The CDR3 is 16 amino acids. V dropped 5 bases and J dropped 0 bases, with 17 bases sitting between them.

The table lists this clone with a few counts. The chain combines TRBV7-2 with TRBJ2-7; the D is unclear. CDR1 is SGHTA, CDR2 FQGNSA, per germline. This CDR3 is built from 11 residues. V was cut by 2 bases and J by 2 bases, with 1 base left in between. For the CDR3, the DNA is TGTGCCAGCAGCTTAACCTACGAGCAGTACTTC. This translates into CASSLTYEQYF.

V gene TRBV6-5 combines with J gene TRBJ1-2, with 11 bases fitting TRBD1. Looked up from germline, CDR1 is MNHEY and CDR2 is SVGAGI. Trimming removed 7 bases from V and 5 bases from J; junction bases left unmatched: 6. The CDR3 loop spans 14 amino acids. The CDR3 DNA reads TGTGCCAGCACCGGACAGGGGGCGGCTTATGGCTACACCTTC. Residues: CASTGQGAAYGYTF.

This clone was seen only a few times. The chain joins TRBV5-6 to TRBJ2-7; a possible D gene is TRBD2 (6 bases). This CDR3 is 14 amino acids long. V lost 4 bases to trimming and J lost 3 bases, with 14 bases between them. CDR1 is SGHDT and CDR2 is YYEEEE in the germline V gene. CDR3 in amino acids: CASSAVPGLYEQYF. The CDR3 DNA follows: TGTGCCAGCAGCGCCGTCCCGGGACTCTACGAGCAGTACTTC.

The table lists this clone with a count of one. V and J are TRBV7-6 and TRBJ2-1; tentative D call: TRBD2 (7 bases). CDR3 length equals 15 residues. Germline-derived CDR1 and CDR2 are SGHVS and FNYEAQ. Trimming took 6 bases from V and 3 from J, leaving 15 bases between them. The CDR3 here is CASSWGGGDYNEQFF. The DNA of the CDR3 is TGTGCCAGCAGTTGGGGCGGGGGCGACTACAATGAGCAGTTCTTC.

The gene calls are TRBV7-9 and TRBJ2-3; 7 bases map to TRBD1. CDR3 length: 15 residues. The V and J ends lost 5 bases and 0 bases, in that order; junction bases with no gene match: 5. The germline V gene encodes CDR1 SEHNR and CDR2 FQNEAQ (reference sequence). CDR3 sequence: CASSPLTGSTDTQYF. The CDR3 DNA follows: TGTGCCAGCAGCCCGCTGACAGGGAGCACAGATACGCAGTATTTT. Drawing the rest from reference TRBV7-9 and TRBJ2-3, the complete variable domain is DTGVSQNPRHKITKRGQNVTFRCDPISEHNRLYWYRQTLGQGPEFLTYFQNEAQLEKSRLLSDRFSAERPKGSFSTLEIQRTEQGDSAMYLCASSPLTGSTDTQYFGPGTRLTVL.

This chain joins TRBV29-1 and TRBJ2-3; TRBD2 might be the D (5 bases). V lost 7 bases, J lost 1 base, and 12 bases lay in between. From germline, CDR1 is SQVTM and CDR2 ANQGSEA. This CDR3 is built from 13 residues. CDR3 bases: TGCAGCGCCAGACTACTGGGCACAGATACGCAGTATTTT. Its translation is CSARLLGTDTQYF.

The chain is built from TRBV6-6 and TRBJ2-3; D is ambiguous. V lost 5 bases to trimming and J lost 0 bases, with 6 bases between them. Germline V gene data show CDR1 as MNHNY and CDR2 as SVGAGI (reference sequence). This CDR3 contains 13 residues. CDR3 residues: CASSDGSTDTQYF. Here the CDR3 DNA reads TGTGCCAGCAGTGACGGTAGCACAGATACGCAGTATTTT.

In its sample, this clone was seen a few times. This chain joins TRBV4-1 and TRBJ1-2; D not resolved. The V end lost 4 bases, the J end lost 5 bases, and 11 bases lay between the germline ends. Germline V gene sequence: CDR1 MGHRA, CDR2 YSYEKL. The CDR3 covers 13 residues. This chain's CDR3 is CASSPPGRYGYTF. The CDR3 DNA is TGCGCCAGCAGCCCGCCGGGTAGATATGGCTACACCTTC.

This clone was observed a handful of times. V gene TRBV23-1 combines with J gene TRBJ1-5; D unresolved. TRBV23-1 is known as an ORF, though its function is uncertain. The V end lost 2 bases, the J end lost 8 bases, and 19 bases lay between the germline ends. This CDR3 has 16 residues. The CDR3: CASSQMSPSRLEPQHF. CDR3 sequence (DNA): TGCGCCAGCAGTCAAATGTCACCGTCTAGGTTGGAGCCCCAGCATTTT.

V is TRBV2 and J is TRBJ2-7, with a weak D call TRBD1 (5 bases). Germline lookup yields CDR1 SNHLY and CDR2 FYNNEI. The V end lost 6 bases, the J end lost 4 bases, and 10 bases lay between the germline ends. The CDR3 is made up of 12 amino acids. CDR3 in DNA: TGTGCCAGCAGATACGACAGTTACGAGCAGTACTTC. It translates to CASRYDSYEQYF.

V is TRBV5-6 and J is TRBJ2-1, with 8 positions matching TRBD2. Germline CDR1 reads SGHDT; CDR2 reads YYEEEE. The length of the CDR3 is 15 residues. V was pared by 2 bases and J by 8 bases, with 9 bases of the junction left unmatched. CDR3 sequence (DNA): TGTGCCAGCAGCTTATTTCGGGGGGGCCTTCATGAGCAGTTCTTC. As protein: CASSLFRGGLHEQFF.

CDR3 sequence: CSVEESDTQYF. In DNA form, the CDR3 reads TGCAGCGTTGAGGAATCAGATACGCAGTATTTT. The chain carries TRBV29-1 and TRBJ2-3; no definite D call. The CDR3 runs 11 residues. The germline V gene has CDR1 SQVTM and CDR2 ANQGSEA. The ends were cut back, 3 bases at V and 4 bases at J, with 5 bases in the middle.

A few counts support this clone. The chain employs TRBV7-8 and TRBJ2-1; 8 nucleotides line up with TRBD1. Per the germline V gene, CDR1 is SGHVS and CDR2 is FQNEAQ. With V trimmed by 3 bases and J by 7 bases, 2 bases remained unmatched. The CDR3 is 13 residues long. The CDR3: CASSLDRANEQFF. CDR3 nucleotides: TGTGCCAGCAGCTTGGACAGGGCTAATGAGCAGTTCTTC.

This clone has a handful of counts. The chain has TRBV10-2 and TRBJ2-2, with D perhaps being TRBD1 or TRBD2 (5 bases each). The V gene's germline CDR1 is WSHSY and CDR2 SAAADI. The CDR3 is 13 residues long. Trimming removed 6 bases from V and 6 bases from J, with 11 bases in between. The CDR3, as DNA: TGCGCCAGCAGGCAGGGAGTCTCCGGGGAGCTGTTTTTT. Encoded protein: CASRQGVSGELFF.

There are a few counts of this clone. The rearrangement links TRBV5-1 to TRBJ2-1, with D possibly TRBD2 on 5 matching bases. V shed 7 bases and J shed 8 bases, with 19 bases lying between them. Germline loops: CDR1 SGHRS, CDR2 YFSETQ. The CDR3 is 14 amino acids. DNA for the CDR3: TGCGCCAGCGGCCCTCGGGGATCAAGGGATGAGCAGTTCTTC. It translates to CASGPRGSRDEQFF.

The genes are TRBV13 and TRBJ2-7; the D gene is possibly TRBD1 (6 bases). Trimming shortened V by 3 bases and J by 3 bases, and 15 bases separated the two germline ends. CDR3 length: 15 residues. CDR1 is PRHDT and CDR2 is FYEKMQ in the germline V gene (reference sequence). The CDR3 loop reads CASSFPAGAYYEQYF. DNA for the CDR3: TGTGCCAGCAGCTTCCCGGCAGGGGCCTACTACGAGCAGTACTTC.

J is TRBJ1-1 and V is TRBV29-1, with a possible D match to TRBD1 (6 bases). The CDR3 sequence is 12 residues long. Germline V CDR1 and CDR2: SQVTM, ANQGSEA. V was trimmed by 8 bases and J by 6 bases, leaving 16 bases between them. The CDR3 nucleotides read TGCAGCCTTCAAGTGGGGGGGCCTGAAGCTTTCTTT. Protein sequence: CSLQVGGPEAFF.

The CDR3 is CAIWAAQEGTDTQYF. The CDR3 nucleotides are TGTGCCATCTGGGCAGCCCAGGAGGGCACAGATACGCAGTATTTT. V and J are TRBV10-3 and TRBJ2-3; the D gene is possibly TRBD2 (5 bases). CDR1 ENHRY and CDR2 SYGVKD come from the germline V gene. This CDR3 is 15 amino acids long. V dropped 8 bases and J dropped 1 base, with 16 bases sitting between them.

This chain uses TRBV4-1 with TRBJ1-1, with a tentative D call TRBD1 (5 bases). The germline V gene has CDR1 MGHRA and CDR2 YSYEKL. The CDR3 runs to 14 residues. V was shortened by 1 base and J by 0 bases, with 6 bases between the two germline ends. The CDR3 DNA reads TGCGCCAGCAGCCAAGCAGGGCTGAACACTGAAGCTTTCTTT. It is translated as CASSQAGLNTEAFF.

This clone came up a few times. The chain recombines TRBV30 with TRBJ2-2, with 7 bases that match TRBD1. Germline V gene lookup returns CDR1 GTSNPN and CDR2 SVGIG (reference sequence). This CDR3 is 16 amino acids long. V lost 4 bases, J lost 7 bases, and 15 bases stayed unmatched. The chain's CDR3 is CAWITSRDSAVGELFF. For the CDR3, the DNA is TGTGCCTGGATTACGAGCCGGGACAGCGCAGTCGGGGAGCTGTTTTTT.

This clone has more than one count but fewer than ten. The chain is built from TRBV7-9 and TRBJ1-1, with D tentatively TRBD1 (5 bases). The CDR3 loop spans 14 amino acids. The germline gives CDR1 SEHNR, CDR2 FQNEAQ (reference sequence). V lost 5 bases to trimming and J lost 5 bases, with 15 bases between them. CDR3 protein: CASSKVRGGTEAFF. In DNA form, the CDR3 reads TGTGCCAGCAGCAAAGTGAGGGGTGGGACTGAAGCTTTCTTT.

The sample holds many counts of this clone. The genes are TRBV7-2 and TRBJ2-7, with no clear D. Germline V gene lookup returns CDR1 SGHTA and CDR2 FQGNSA. The CDR3 covers 14 residues. Trimming left V 6 bases short and J 1 base short, with 13 bases between. DNA for the CDR3: TGTGCCAGCAGATACTACTGGTATTCCTACGAGCAGTACTTC. It specifies CASRYYWYSYEQYF.

This chain uses TRBV30 with TRBJ2-7; TRBD1 or TRBD2 may be the D gene (7 bases each). Deletions cut 3 bases from V and 4 bases from J, with 13 bases between. Germline lookup yields CDR1 GTSNPN and CDR2 SVGIG (reference sequence). The CDR3 is 13 amino acids. DNA for the CDR3: TGTGCCTGGAGGCCCAGGGGGGGGTACGAGCAGTACTTC. Protein: CAWRPRGGYEQYF.

J is TRBJ2-3 and V is TRBV7-9, with TRBD2 matching over 14 bases. Germline values: CDR1 SEHNR, CDR2 FQNEAQ (reference sequence). V shed 5 bases and J 5 bases; nucleotides not matched to a gene: 3. The CDR3 consists of 15 residues. CDR3 sequence: CASSRGTSGRDTQYF. The CDR3 DNA reads TGTGCCAGCAGCCGCGGGACTAGCGGGAGAGATACGCAGTATTTT.

This clone has a handful of counts. CDR3 amino acids: CASGSAGGPRYTYNEQFF. The CDR3 DNA reads TGTGCTAGTGGTTCCGCCGGAGGACCGCGGTACACCTACAATGAGCAGTTCTTC. The V and J genes are TRBV12-5 and TRBJ2-1; possible D gene TRBD2, 5 bases. Germline assignment: CDR1 LGHNT and CDR2 FRNRAP. Trimming removed 4 bases at V and 2 bases at J, with 21 bases between. The CDR3 has 18 residues.